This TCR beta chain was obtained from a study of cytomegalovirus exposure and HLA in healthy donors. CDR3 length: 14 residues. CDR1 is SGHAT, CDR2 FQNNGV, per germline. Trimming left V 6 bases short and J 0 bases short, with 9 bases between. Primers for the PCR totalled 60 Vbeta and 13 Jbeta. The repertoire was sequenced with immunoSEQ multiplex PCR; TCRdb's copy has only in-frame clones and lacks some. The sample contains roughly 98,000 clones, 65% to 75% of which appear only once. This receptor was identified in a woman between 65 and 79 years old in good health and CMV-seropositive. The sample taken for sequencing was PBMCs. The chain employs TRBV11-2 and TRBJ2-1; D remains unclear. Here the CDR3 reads CASSQTGSYNEQFF. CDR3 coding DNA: TGTGCCAGCAGTCAAACGGGCTCCTACAATGAGCAGTTCTTC.